A single sample is the source of the 26 T cell receptor beta chains below, sequenced in a study of shared clonotypes between healthy human individuals. The data were produced by immunoSEQ multiplex PCR, yet TCRdb's version contains in-frame clones alone and is incomplete. The top ten clones hold more than 10% of a sample with hundreds of thousands of clones, about 80% of them seen once. The sequencing sample was made of PBMCs. The receptors were gathered from a woman between 35 and 50 years old in good health. Some clones in this sample may be carry-over from other donors' samples.

This clone was seen repeatedly, ten times or more. The chain couples TRBV6-5 to TRBJ2-7; 12 nucleotides align to TRBD2. Germline assignment: CDR1 MNHEY and CDR2 SVGAGI. J was trimmed by 3 bases and V by 3 bases; bases with no gene match: 3. This CDR3 is 15 amino acids long. CDR3 residues: CASSYSSGRGYEQYF. The CDR3 DNA reads as TGTGCCAGCAGTTATTCTAGCGGGAGGGGCTACGAGCAGTACTTC.

The V gene is TRBV27, the J gene TRBJ2-7; the match to TRBD2 covers 10 bases. Germline trimming cut 0 bases from V and 1 base from J; bases unmatched to any gene: 3. CDR1 is MNHEY and CDR2 is SMNVEV in the germline V gene (reference sequence). The CDR3 contains 16 residues. This CDR3 is CASSLSGGLASYEQYF. The CDR3 coding sequence is TGTGCCAGCAGTTTATCGGGGGGACTAGCGTCCTACGAGCAGTACTTC.

CDR3 sequence reads: CASSEAGLAGAETQYF. CDR3 nucleotide sequence: TGTGCCAGCAGTGAAGCCGGGCTAGCGGGAGCGGAGACCCAGTACTTC. The V call is TRBV6-1, the J call TRBJ2-5; TRBD2 aligns across 10 bases. The junction had 6 bases not matched to a gene; V was cut back by 0 bases and J by 5 bases. The germline CDR1 and CDR2 sequences are MNHNS and SASEGT. The CDR3 has 16 residues.

This clone was seen only once. The gene calls are TRBV5-8 and TRBJ1-1; TRBD1 aligns across 9 bases. Losses at the gene ends were 4 bases for V and 1 base for J; bases not matched to a gene: 5. CDR1 and CDR2 (germline): SGHTS, YDEGEE. The CDR3 consists of 15 residues. The CDR3 protein is CASSPRDRANTEAFF. CDR3 DNA sequence: TGTGCCAGCAGCCCCCGGGACAGGGCGAACACTGAAGCTTTCTTT.

Of note for this clone: A much larger clonotype is one base distant, so this may be a read error. This CDR3 is also generated by other DNA sequences in the sample. This rearrangement joins TRBV6-5 to TRBJ1-5, with D uncertain. CDR3 length: 14 residues. Germline CDR1 MNHEY, CDR2 SVGAGI. The germline V and J ends were trimmed by 6 bases and 4 bases, with 13 bases remaining between them. The CDR3 bases are TGTGCCAGCAGGAGGACCGCATATAATCAGCCCCAGCATTTT. It specifies CASRRTAYNQPQHF.

The rearrangement links TRBV29-1 to TRBJ2-1, with D tentatively TRBD2 (6 bases). The CDR3 consists of 14 residues. Germline CDR1 and CDR2: SQVTM and ANQGSEA. Between the trimmed V and J ends, which lost 4 bases and 6 bases, there was a span of 16 bases. The CDR3 DNA is TGCAGCGTTGTGAGTAGCGGAGGGCCCAATGAGCAGTTCTTC. Translated, it gives CSVVSSGGPNEQFF.

The chain carries TRBV7-9 and TRBJ1-1; 7 bases align to TRBD1. The germline V gene has CDR1 SEHNR and CDR2 FQNEAQ (reference sequence). V lost 5 bases to trimming and J lost 7 bases; unmatched junction nucleotides: 10. The CDR3 has 14 amino acids. The CDR3 loop reads CASSVDRELGEAFF. In DNA form, the CDR3 reads TGTGCCAGCAGCGTTGACAGGGAACTTGGTGAAGCTTTCTTT. The whole variable domain, filled in from reference TRBV7-9 and TRBJ1-1, reads DTGVSQNPRHKITKRGQNVTFRCDPISEHNRLYWYRQTLGQGPEFLTYFQNEAQLEKSRLLSDRFSAERPKGSFSTLEIQRTEQGDSAMYLCASSVDRELGEAFFGQGTRLTVV.

V usage is TRBV6-6 and J usage is TRBJ1-1; 7 bases are shared with TRBD1. The V gene end was trimmed by 5 bases and the J gene end by 5 bases; junction bases not matched to a gene: 11. The V gene's germline CDR1 is MNHNY and CDR2 SVGAGI (reference sequence). This CDR3 region has 15 residues. In DNA form, the CDR3 reads TGTGCCAGCAGTCCACGAACCCTGACAGGGACTGAAGCTTTCTTT. It translates to CASSPRTLTGTEAFF.

The chain couples TRBV7-9 to TRBJ1-4; possibly TRBD1 for D (5 bases). Germline CDR1 reads SEHNR; CDR2 reads FQNEAQ (reference sequence). Trimming left V 0 bases short and J 4 bases short, with 12 bases between. The CDR3 runs 16 residues. CDR3 protein: CASSLALRALNEKLFF. The DNA for the CDR3 is TGTGCCAGCAGCTTAGCCCTCAGGGCGCTTAATGAAAAACTGTTTTTT.

The J gene is TRBJ2-1, the V gene TRBV6-5, with 8 bases aligning to TRBD2. J was trimmed by 6 bases and V by 4 bases; bases with no gene match: 5. This CDR3 comprises 14 residues. CDR1 is MNHEY and CDR2 is SVGAGI in the germline V gene. As DNA, the CDR3 is TGTGCCAGCAGTTCCACTAGCGGTACCAATGAGCAGTTCTTC. Its protein product is CASSSTSGTNEQFF.

This clone showed up many times. J is TRBJ2-2 and V is TRBV4-2, with a weak D call TRBD1 (5 bases). The V and J ends lost 0 bases and 8 bases respectively, with 16 bases between them. Germline V CDR1 and CDR2: LGHNA, YNFKEQ. The CDR3 is 16 residues long. The CDR3, as DNA: TGTGCCAGCAGCCAAGATGCAGGTGACCCAGGGGGGGAGCTGTTTTTT. As protein: CASSQDAGDPGGELFF.

The chain couples TRBV9 to TRBJ2-2; tentatively, D is TRBD1 (6 bases). The CDR3 contains 17 residues. Trimming left V 6 bases short and J 1 base short, with 19 bases between. Germline V lookup: CDR1 SGDLS, CDR2 YYNGEE. The CDR3 loop reads CASTTQGIGQNTGELFF. DNA of the CDR3: TGTGCCAGCACGACCCAGGGGATCGGGCAGAACACCGGGGAGCTGTTTTTT.

CDR3 coding DNA: TGTGCCAGCAGTCGGGACAGGGTCTATGGCTACACCTTC. Amino acid sequence: CASSRDRVYGYTF. The chain joins TRBV2 to TRBJ1-2, with 9 bases fitting TRBD1. Germline trimming cut 5 bases from V and 4 bases from J; bases unmatched to any gene: 2. Germline V gene sequence: CDR1 SNHLY, CDR2 FYNNEI. The CDR3 consists of 13 residues.

The chain is built from TRBV6-5 and TRBJ1-5, with D unresolved. The germline CDR1 and CDR2 sequences are MNHEY and SVGAGI. The CDR3 is made up of 13 amino acids. V was clipped by 2 bases and J by 6 bases, with 8 bases between them. This CDR3 reads CASSYGTSQPQHF. The CDR3 DNA reads TGTGCCAGCAGTTACGGTACTTCTCAGCCCCAGCATTTT.

This chain uses TRBV4-3 with TRBJ2-1; 10 nucleotides align to TRBD2. V was pared by 0 bases and J by 10 bases, with 9 bases of the junction left unmatched. The CDR3 is 16 amino acids. The germline CDR1 and CDR2 sequences are LGHNA and YSLEER. As DNA, the CDR3 is TGCGCCAGCAGCCAAGATGGAGCGGGAGGGCCGAGGGAGCAGTTCTTC. It is translated as CASSQDGAGGPREQFF.

V gene TRBV27 combines with J gene TRBJ2-1; weak D call: TRBD2 (5 bases). This CDR3 contains 16 residues. In germline, CDR1 is MNHEY, CDR2 SMNVEV (reference sequence). The germline V and J ends were trimmed by 1 base and 2 bases, with 12 bases remaining between them. CDR3 loop: CASSLLAYRTYNEQFF. The CDR3 DNA sequence: TGTGCCAGCAGTTTATTAGCGTACCGAACCTACAATGAGCAGTTCTTC.

V is TRBV7-9 and J is TRBJ2-1; TRBD2 matches 9 bases. Germline V gene lookup returns CDR1 SEHNR and CDR2 FQNEAQ (reference sequence). CDR3 length: 13 amino acids. Trimming at V came to 5 bases and at J to 10 bases, leaving 6 bases not matched to a gene. The CDR3 protein is CASSPQTSGEQFF. The CDR3 nucleotides read TGTGCCAGCAGCCCCCAGACTAGCGGCGAGCAGTTCTTC.

The V and J genes are TRBV19 and TRBJ1-4; TRBD1 agrees at 8 bases. V was clipped by 4 bases and J by 2 bases; unmatched bases: 6. This CDR3 has 16 residues. In germline, CDR1 is LNHDA, CDR2 SQIVND (reference sequence). CDR3 coding DNA: TGTGCCAGTAGTACCCCCCGGACAGGGACTAATGAAAAACTGTTTTTT. Protein product: CASSTPRTGTNEKLFF. The whole variable domain, remainder taken from reference TRBV19 and TRBJ1-4, is DGGITQSPKYLFRKEGQNVTLSCEQNLNHDAMYWYRQDPGQGLRLIYYSQIVNDFQKGDIAEGYSVSREKKESFPLTVTSAQKNPTAFYLCASSTPRTGTNEKLFFGSGTQLSVL.

In its sample, this clone was seen many times. This chain uses TRBV2 with TRBJ1-4; no clear D. CDR3 length equals 14 residues. V was cut by 4 bases and J by 5 bases, with 11 bases left in between. The germline CDR1 and CDR2 sequences are SNHLY and FYNNEI. The CDR3 DNA is TGTGCCAGCAGTGGGTCTGCCGGGAATGAAAAACTGTTTTTT. Encoded protein: CASSGSAGNEKLFF.

V gene TRBV18 combines with J gene TRBJ2-1; 8 bases fit TRBD2. The CDR3 has 15 residues. The germline V gene has CDR1 KGHSH and CDR2 LQKENI. Losses at the gene ends were 6 bases for V and 7 bases for J; bases not matched to a gene: 11. CDR3 amino acids: CASSQTGGPGNEQFF. For the CDR3, the DNA is TGTGCCAGCTCGCAGACGGGAGGGCCGGGGAATGAGCAGTTCTTC.

Concerning this clone: The sample has other DNA sequences that encode this CDR3 too. V usage is TRBV7-9 and J usage is TRBJ2-3; 8 bases map to TRBD1. Trimming took 1 base from V and 1 from J; bases not matched to a gene: 4. CDR1 and CDR2 (germline): SEHNR, FQNEAQ (reference sequence). CDR3 length: 16 amino acids. In nucleotides, the CDR3 is TGTGCCAGCAGCTTAGGTCCAGGGGGCGGCACAGATACGCAGTATTTT. Its translation is CASSLGPGGGTDTQYF. The variable domain in full, with the rest retrieved from reference TRBV7-9 and TRBJ2-3, is DTGVSQNPRHKITKRGQNVTFRCDPISEHNRLYWYRQTLGQGPEFLTYFQNEAQLEKSRLLSDRFSAERPKGSFSTLEIQRTEQGDSAMYLCASSLGPGGGTDTQYFGPGTRLTVL.

This clone was counted a few times. CDR3 loop: CASSWTGPRRFF. The DNA for the CDR3 is TGTGCCAGCAGCTGGACAGGCCCTAGGCGGTTCTTC. The chain combines TRBV7-9 with TRBJ2-1; TRBD1 matches 7 bases. The CDR3 is 12 amino acids. V lost 4 bases to trimming and J lost 15 bases; unmatched junction nucleotides: 9. Germline CDR1 and CDR2: SEHNR and FQNEAQ (reference sequence).

This clone was seen more than once but under ten times. The V call is TRBV7-9, the J call TRBJ1-3; D ambiguous. There are 13 residues in the CDR3. With 7 bases removed from V and 1 base from J, the gap between germline ends came to 8 bases. Germline-derived CDR1 and CDR2 are SEHNR and FQNEAQ (reference sequence). The CDR3 DNA is TGTGCCAGCAAAGAGACATCTGGAAACACCATATATTTT. It codes for CASKETSGNTIYF.

The V gene is TRBV5-1, the J gene TRBJ1-2; 8 nucleotides align to TRBD1. Germline CDR1 reads SGHRS; CDR2 reads YFSETQ. The CDR3 runs 14 residues. Trimming cost V 4 bases and J 4 bases; bases outside gene matches: 6. The CDR3 loop is CASSGQGPLYGYTF. CDR3 nucleotide sequence: TGCGCCAGCAGCGGACAGGGTCCCCTCTATGGCTACACCTTC.

This sequence joins TRBV21-1 and TRBJ2-7; the D call of TRBD2 is as the table states it, not checked on the DNA. TRBV21-1 is recorded as a pseudogene. The CDR3 spans 13 residues. CDR3 DNA: TGTGCCAGCAAGGGGGGGGGCACCTACGAGCAGTACTTC. It codes for CASKGGGTYEQYF.

V is TRBV12-1 and J is TRBJ1-5; TRBD1, as called in the table, went unchecked against the DNA. TRBV12-1 is given as a pseudogene. This CDR3 has 16 amino acids. This CDR3 reads CASSHQDRYSNQPQHF. DNA of the CDR3: TGTGCCAGCAGCCACCAGGACAGATATAGCAATCAGCCCCAGCATTTT.